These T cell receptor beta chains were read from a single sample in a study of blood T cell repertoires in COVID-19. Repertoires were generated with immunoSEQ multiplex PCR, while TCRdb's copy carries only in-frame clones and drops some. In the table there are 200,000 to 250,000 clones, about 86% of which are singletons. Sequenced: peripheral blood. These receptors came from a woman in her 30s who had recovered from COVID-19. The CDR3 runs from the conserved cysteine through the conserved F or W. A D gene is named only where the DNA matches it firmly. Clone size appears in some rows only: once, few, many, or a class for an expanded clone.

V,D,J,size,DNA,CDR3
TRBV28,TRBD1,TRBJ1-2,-,TGTGCCAGCACAGCCAGGGGGTATGGCTACACCTTC,CASTARGYGYTF
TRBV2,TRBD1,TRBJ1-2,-,TGTGCCAGCAACCCGAGACAGGGCTACTATGGCTACACCTTC,CASNPRQGYYGYTF
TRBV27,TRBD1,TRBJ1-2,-,TGTGCCAGCAGTTCCCGGTGGACAGGGGACTATGGCTACACCTTC,CASSSRWTGDYGYTF
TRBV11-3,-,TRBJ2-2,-,TGTGCCAGCAGCTTACAGGGGTTGATCACCGGGGAGCTGTTTTTT,CASSLQGLITGELFF
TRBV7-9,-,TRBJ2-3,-,TGTGCCAGCAGCCGGACAGGGAGGGCAGATACGCAGTATTTT,CASSRTGRADTQYF
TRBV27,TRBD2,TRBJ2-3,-,TGTGCCAGCAGTTTATGGGGCGGGAGAGTAACAGATACGCAGTATTTT,CASSLWGGRVTDTQYF
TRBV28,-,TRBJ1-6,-,TGTGCCAGCAGGCATCAGGGTAGAGGTAATTCACCCCTCCACTTT,CASRHQGRGNSPLHF
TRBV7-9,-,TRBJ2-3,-,TGTGCCAGCAGATTGGGACTGACAAGAACAGATACGCAGTATTTT,CASRLGLTRTDTQYF
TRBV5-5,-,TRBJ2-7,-,TGTGCCAGCAGCTTTTACGGGTACGAGCAGTACTTC,CASSFYGYEQYF
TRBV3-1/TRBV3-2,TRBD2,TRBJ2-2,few,TGTGCCAGCAGCCTAACGGCGGGAGGGACCGGGGAGCTGTTTTTT,CASSLTAGGTGELFF
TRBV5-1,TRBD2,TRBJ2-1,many,TGCGCCAGCAGGGGTAGCGGGAGAGGCCGGGTCAATGAGCAGTTCTTC,CASRGSGRGRVNEQFF
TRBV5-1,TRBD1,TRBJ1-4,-,TGCGCCAGCAGCGCCCAAACAGGGGGCGATGAAAAACTGTTTTTT,CASSAQTGGDEKLFF
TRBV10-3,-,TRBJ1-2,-,TGTGCCATACCACGAGGCTATGGCTACACCTTC,CAIPRGYGYTF
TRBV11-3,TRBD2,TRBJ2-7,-,TGTGCCAGCAGCTTAGAACGGGAGGACGAGCAGTACTTC,CASSLEREDEQYF
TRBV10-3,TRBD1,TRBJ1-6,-,TGTGCCATCAGTGAGTCCGAGACAGGGGTTTCACCCCTCCACTTT,CAISESETGVSPLHF
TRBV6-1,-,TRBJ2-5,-,TGTGCCAGCAGTGAACAACAGGCGCAAGAGACCCAGTACTTC,CASSEQQAQETQYF
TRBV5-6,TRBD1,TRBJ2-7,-,TGTGCCAGCAGCCGGACAGGCTACGAGCAGTACTTC,CASSRTGYEQYF
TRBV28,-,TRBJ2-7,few,TGTGCCAGTGGGAGACTGAGCTACGAGCAGTACTTC,CASGRLSYEQYF
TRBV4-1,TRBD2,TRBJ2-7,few,TGCGCCAGCAGCCAGAGCGGACTAGCGACGACTTCCTACGAGCAGTACTTC,CASSQSGLATTSYEQYF
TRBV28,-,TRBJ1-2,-,TGTGCCAGCCGCGGTGTCTATGGCTACACCTTC,CASRGVYGYTF
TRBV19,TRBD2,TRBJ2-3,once,TGTGCCAGTAGTATATCCGGACTAGCGGGGCAGGATACGCAGTATTTT,CASSISGLAGQDTQYF
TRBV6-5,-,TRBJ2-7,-,TGTGCCAGCAGTAGCGCCCTGGACAACTCCTACGAGCAGTACTTC,CASSSALDNSYEQYF
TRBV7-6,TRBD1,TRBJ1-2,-,TGTGCCAGCAGCTTAGGAGTCCAAGGGACAGGGGAAGGCTACACCTTC,CASSLGVQGTGEGYTF
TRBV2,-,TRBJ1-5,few,TGTGCTACCCGACAGGCAAATCAGCCCCAGCATTTT,CATRQANQPQHF
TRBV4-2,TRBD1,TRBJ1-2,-,TGTGCCAGCAGCCAAGAAGTAGGACAGGGGGCGGCCAGATATGGCTACACCTTC,CASSQEVGQGAARYGYTF
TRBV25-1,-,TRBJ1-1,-,TGTGCCAGCACAAAAACGGGGAACACTGAAGCTTTCTTT,CASTKTGNTEAFF
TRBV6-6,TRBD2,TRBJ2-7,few,TGTGCCAGCAGTTACGGGACTAGCGTCTACGAGCAGTACTTC,CASSYGTSVYEQYF
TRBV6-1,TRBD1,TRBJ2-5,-,TGTGCCAGCAGTGACAACCCGGACAGGGGGCTAGGGGAGACCCAGTACTTC,CASSDNPDRGLGETQYF
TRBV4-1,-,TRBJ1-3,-,TGCGCCAGCAGCCCACCTGGCGGGAGGTCTGGAAACACCATATATTTT,CASSPPGGRSGNTIYF
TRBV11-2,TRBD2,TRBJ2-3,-,TGTGCCAGCAGCCCAAGGACCGGGACTAGCCCAAGAGGGCAGTATTTT,CASSPRTGTSPRGQYF
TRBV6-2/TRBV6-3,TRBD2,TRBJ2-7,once,TGTGCCAGCAGTGCTATGACTAGCAGGACCTACGAGCAGTACTTC,CASSAMTSRTYEQYF
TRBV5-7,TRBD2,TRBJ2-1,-,TGTGCCAGCAGCTTTGGGACTAGCGGCTACAATGAGCAGTTCTTC,CASSFGTSGYNEQFF
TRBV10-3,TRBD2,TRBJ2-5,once,TGTGCCATCAGCCCCGGGACTAGCGGGAGAGGAGAGACCCAGTACTTC,CAISPGTSGRGETQYF
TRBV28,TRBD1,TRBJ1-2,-,TGTGCCAGCAGCCCCTTGGGACAGGGAGGGTACGGCTACACCTTC,CASSPLGQGGYGYTF
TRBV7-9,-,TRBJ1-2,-,TGTGCCAGCAGCTTAGGACAGAACTATGGCTACACCTTC,CASSLGQNYGYTF
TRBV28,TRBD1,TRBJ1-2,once,TGTGCCAGCAGTTTAATCGGACAGGAGATCTATGGCTACACCTTC,CASSLIGQEIYGYTF
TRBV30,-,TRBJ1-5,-,TGTGCCTGGGGAAAGGGGTTACATCAGCCCCAGCATTTT,CAWGKGLHQPQHF
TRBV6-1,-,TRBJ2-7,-,TGTGCCAGCAGTTGGCAGGGCGCTCACTACGAGCAGTACTTC,CASSWQGAHYEQYF
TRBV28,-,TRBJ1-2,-,TGTGCCAGCAGTATCGGACCTCAGGGAGGCTATGGCTACACCTTC,CASSIGPQGGYGYTF
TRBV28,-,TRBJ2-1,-,TGTGCCAGCAGGGTTTCTTTTTCCAGCTCCTACAATGAGCAGTTCTTC,CASRVSFSSSYNEQFF
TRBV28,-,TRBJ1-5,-,TGTGCCAGCGGAATGGGGGCAGGAGGACAGCCCCAGCATTTT,CASGMGAGGQPQHF
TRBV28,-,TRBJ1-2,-,TGTGCCAGCATGACAGTATATGGCTACACCTTC,CASMTVYGYTF
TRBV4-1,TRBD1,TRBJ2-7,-,TGCGCCAGCAGCCGCGCCCGACAGGGTACCTACGAGCAGTACTTC,CASSRARQGTYEQYF
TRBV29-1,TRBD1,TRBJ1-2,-,TGCAGCGCTAAAGGACAGGGGGCGCGTGGCTACACCTTC,CSAKGQGARGYTF
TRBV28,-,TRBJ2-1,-,TGTGCCAGCAGCGCCAGGCCTGGGACAAGGATAGTAAATGAGCAGTTCTTC,CASSARPGTRIVNEQFF
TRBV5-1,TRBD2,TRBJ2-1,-,TGCGCCAGCATTGGACTAGCGGGAGGGGGGAATGAGCAGTTCTTC,CASIGLAGGGNEQFF
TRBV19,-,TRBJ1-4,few,TGTGCCAGTAGTGACATGGGGGGGAGGCATGAAAAACTGTTTTTT,CASSDMGGRHEKLFF
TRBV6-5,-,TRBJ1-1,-,TGTGCCAGCAGACAGGGCCTCACTGAAGCTTTCTTT,CASRQGLTEAFF
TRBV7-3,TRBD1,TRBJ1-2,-,TGTGCCAGCAGCTTAAACGGAGGGGGCTGGTATGGCTACACCTTC,CASSLNGGGWYGYTF
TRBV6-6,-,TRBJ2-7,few,TGTGCCAGCAGTCCAAAAACGGGGCAGGGGGGCATCTACGAGCAGTACTTC,CASSPKTGQGGIYEQYF
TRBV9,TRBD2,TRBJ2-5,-,TGTGCCAGCAGCGGGTTTGTAGCGGGAGGTGGAGGGACCCAGTACTTC,CASSGFVAGGGGTQYF
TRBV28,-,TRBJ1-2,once,TGTGCCAGCAGTACCACAGGGCCCCGAAGCTACACCTTC,CASSTTGPRSYTF
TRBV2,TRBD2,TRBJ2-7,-,TGTGCCAGCCTCCCGGGGATAGCGGGAACCTACGAGCAGTACTTC,CASLPGIAGTYEQYF
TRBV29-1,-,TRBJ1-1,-,TGCAGCGTTGAAGATCCCGTACAGTGGACTGAAGCTTTCTTT,CSVEDPVQWTEAFF
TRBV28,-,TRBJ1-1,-,TGTGCCAGCAGTTTAACAACCACTGAAGCTTTCTTT,CASSLTTTEAFF
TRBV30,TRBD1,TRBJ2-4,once,TGTGCCTGCTCCTCCGGGACAGGGGTGAACATTCAGTACTTC,CACSSGTGVNIQYF
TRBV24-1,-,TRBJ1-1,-,TGTGCCACCAGTGGTACAGGGTACGCTGAAGCTTTCTTT,CATSGTGYAEAFF
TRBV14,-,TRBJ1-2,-,TGTGCCAGCAGCCAAGTAACAGACTATGGCTACACCTTC,CASSQVTDYGYTF
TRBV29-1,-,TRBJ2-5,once,TGCAGCTCCCCGGGCCAGGGGGAGACCCAGTACTTC,CSSPGQGETQYF
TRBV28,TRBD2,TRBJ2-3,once,TGTGCCAGCGTGGGGACTAGCCGTTTAAAAGATACGCAGTATTTT,CASVGTSRLKDTQYF